What follows are 8 T cell receptor beta chains derived from one specimen sequenced in a study of Ad26.COV2.S vaccination and SARS-CoV-2 variants. Repertoires were generated with immunoSEQ multiplex PCR, while TCRdb's copy carries only in-frame clones and drops some. The table records fewer than 500,000 clones, approximately 89% of them present only once. The treatment: about 20 received Ad26.COV2.S at low or high dose, single or two shots; 5 received placebo; per-sample allocation not given. Sampling was performed 63 days after the first vaccine or placebo injection. The sequencing here drew on peripheral blood, taken in a trial of Ad26.COV2.S vaccine versus placebo. Receptor source: a person aged 18-65 years who received the Ad26.COV2.S COVID-19 vaccine or a placebo.

A few counts support this clone. The chain has TRBV30 and TRBJ1-2; D is uncertain. Trimming took off 2 bases at V and 0 bases at J, with 1 base between the two ends. Germline loops: CDR1 GTSNPN, CDR2 SVGIG (reference sequence). CDR3 size: 11 residues. CDR3 DNA sequence: TGTGCCTGGAGTCCTAACTATGGCTACACCTTC. Translating it yields CAWSPNYGYTF.

This clone showed up just once. The CDR3 here is CATSGAASGRPYEQYV. DNA for the CDR3: TGTGCCACCAGCGGAGCGGCTAGCGGGAGGCCCTACGAGCAGTACGTC. This chain links TRBV15 with TRBJ2-7; 11 bases agree with TRBD2. CDR3 length: 16 amino acids. Germline V gene lookup returns CDR1 LNHNV and CDR2 YYDKDF (reference sequence). Losses at the gene ends were 5 bases for V and 2 bases for J; bases not matched to a gene: 8.

J is TRBJ1-4 and V is TRBV11-2, with 9 bases that match TRBD1. Unmatched junction bases numbered 3, after V lost 5 bases and J lost 8 bases. Per germline, CDR1 SGHAT and CDR2 FQNNGV. This CDR3 has 13 amino acids. In DNA, the CDR3 is TGTGCCAGCAGCCGGGACAGGGCCGAAAAACTGTTTTTT. It codes for CASSRDRAEKLFF.

This clone was recorded only once. This chain uses TRBV2 with TRBJ1-2; D gene ambiguous. V lost 5 bases and J lost 5, with 21 bases in between. CDR1 is SNHLY and CDR2 is FYNNEI in the germline V gene. The CDR3 loop spans 16 amino acids. DNA for the CDR3: TGTGCCAGCAGTCGGTCCACCTCCAGATCTTCATATGGCTACACCTTC. Translating it yields CASSRSTSRSSYGYTF. The variable domain in full, completed from reference TRBV2 and TRBJ1-2, reads EPEVTQTPSHQVTQMGQEVILRCVPISNHLYFYWYRQILGQKVEFLVSFYNNEISEKSEIFDDQFSVERPDGSNFTLKIRSTKLEDSAMYFCASSRSTSRSSYGYTFGSGTRLTVV.

This clone was found once. The J gene is TRBJ2-7, the V gene TRBV5-1; weak D call: TRBD1 (5 bases). This CDR3 is built from 13 residues. The V end was cut by 0 bases, the J end by 3 bases, with 7 bases between. Germline CDR1 SGHRS, CDR2 YFSETQ. The CDR3 coding sequence is TGCGCCAGCAGCTTGGACAGGCACTACGAGCAGTACGTC. This codes for CASSLDRHYEQYV.

V gene TRBV6-2 or TRBV6-3 combines with J gene TRBJ2-7; D perhaps matches TRBD2 (5 bases). There are 13 residues in the CDR3. Germline V gene sequence: CDR1 MNHEY, CDR2 SVGEGT. The V end was cut by 0 bases, the J end by 6 bases, with 9 bases between. CDR3 region: CASSYSKGGEQYF. CDR3 nucleotide sequence: TGTGCCAGCAGTTACTCGAAAGGAGGCGAGCAGTACTTC.

This chain uses TRBV5-4 with TRBJ2-1; no firm D call. V lost 6 bases to trimming and J lost 0 bases, with 10 bases between them. This CDR3 has 14 residues. In germline, CDR1 is SGHNT, CDR2 YYREEE (reference sequence). CDR3 protein: CASTKGSSYNEQFF. The CDR3 DNA reads as TGTGCCAGCACGAAGGGTAGCTCCTACAATGAGCAGTTCTTC.

This chain uses TRBV7-2 with TRBJ2-1, with D possibly called TRBD1 or TRBD2 (6 bases each). From germline, CDR1 is SGHTA and CDR2 FQGNSA. The CDR3 is 15 amino acids. Trimming left V 5 bases short and J 6 bases short, with 17 bases between. Here the CDR3 reads CASSALWGAPNEQFF. The CDR3 DNA sequence: TGTGCCAGCAGCGCGTTATGGGGGGCCCCCAATGAGCAGTTCTTC.